Presented here are 25 T cell receptor beta chains from one specimen sequenced in a study of graft-versus-host responses after intestinal transplantation. The method was immunoSEQ multiplex PCR; TCRdb's version includes in-frame clones alone and lacks a portion of them. The table includes 9,500 to 15,000 clones, roughly 93% detected once. This sample comprised PBMCs, obtained approximately 110 days after intestinal transplant. These receptors were taken from a human patient who received an intestinal transplant, so some T cells may come from the graft donor.

This clone came up once. V usage is TRBV6-5 and J usage is TRBJ2-2; 11 nucleotides agree with TRBD1. This CDR3 is 15 amino acids long. The junction had 6 bases not matched to a gene; V was cut back by 6 bases and J by 6 bases. Germline lookup yields CDR1 MNHEY and CDR2 SVGAGI. The chain's CDR3 is CASSFRDRGSGELFF. CDR3 nucleotide sequence: TGTGCCAGCAGCTTCCGGGACAGGGGGTCCGGGGAGCTGTTTTTT.

This rearrangement joins TRBV7-3 to TRBJ2-7; 8 bases are shared with TRBD1. There are 14 residues in the CDR3. CDR1 is SGHTA, CDR2 FQGTGA, per germline. The J segment lost 2 bases and the V segment lost 2 bases, leaving 2 bases of the junction unmatched. The CDR3 region has the DNA TGTGCCAGCAGCTTAGGACAGGGCGCCTACGAGCAGTACTTC. Protein product: CASSLGQGAYEQYF.

The chain couples TRBV27 to TRBJ2-2; D not resolved. CDR1 is MNHEY, CDR2 SMNVEV, per germline (reference sequence). Between the trimmed V and J ends, which lost 1 base and 4 bases, there was a span of 7 bases. This CDR3 has 14 amino acids. This CDR3 is CASSLWHATGELFF. As DNA, the CDR3 is TGTGCCAGCAGTTTATGGCACGCCACCGGGGAGCTGTTTTTT.

The genes are TRBV27 and TRBJ2-4; D remains ambiguous. Trimming stripped 2 bases from V and 6 bases from J, with 11 bases between. This CDR3 comprises 14 residues. Germline CDR1 reads MNHEY; CDR2 reads SMNVEV (reference sequence). Written as DNA, the CDR3 is TGTGCCAGCAGTTTAGGGCAGGTGGGAAACATTCAGTACTTC. Amino acids: CASSLGQVGNIQYF.

V gene TRBV6-5 combines with J gene TRBJ2-3; D is perhaps TRBD2 (6 bases). The germline gives CDR1 MNHEY, CDR2 SVGAGI. V lost 2 bases and J 2 bases, leaving 14 bases between the germline ends. The CDR3 totals 16 residues. This chain's CDR3 is CASSYRRTIATDTQYF. CDR3 coding DNA: TGTGCCAGCAGTTACAGGCGGACTATCGCCACAGATACGCAGTATTTT.

V and J are TRBV5-1 and TRBJ1-2; perhaps TRBD1 as D (5 bases). CDR1 and CDR2 (germline): SGHRS, YFSETQ. This CDR3 has 14 amino acids. Trimming pared 0 bases from V and 3 bases from J, leaving 9 bases between. CDR3 region: CASSLGQPYYGYTF. CDR3 DNA sequence: TGCGCCAGCAGCTTGGGACAGCCCTACTATGGCTACACCTTC.

The genes are TRBV10-3 and TRBJ2-7; the match to TRBD2 covers 11 bases. The CDR3 is 16 amino acids. Looked up from germline, CDR1 is ENHRY and CDR2 is SYGVKD. V lost 4 bases to trimming and J lost 5 bases; unmatched junction nucleotides: 10. In DNA form, the CDR3 reads TGTGCCATCAGTGTGGGACTAGCGGCCTACAAGAACGAGCAGTACTTC. Its translation: CAISVGLAAYKNEQYF.

This chain links TRBV5-6 with TRBJ2-2; 7 bases are shared with TRBD2. CDR1 and CDR2 (germline): SGHDT, YYEEEE. Trimming removed 0 bases from V and 2 bases from J; junction bases left unmatched: 4. CDR3 length: 16 residues. CDR3 sequence: CASSLVGGPNTGELFF. The CDR3 DNA sequence: TGTGCCAGCAGCTTGGTGGGAGGGCCCAACACCGGGGAGCTGTTTTTT.

The chain uses TRBV2 and TRBJ1-1; D is perhaps TRBD1 (6 bases). V gave up 6 bases and J gave up 10 bases, with 18 bases separating them. CDR3 length: 13 amino acids. Germline CDR1 reads SNHLY; CDR2 reads FYNNEI. This CDR3 reads CASRPDSTNIAFF. The CDR3 bases are TGTGCCAGCAGACCGGACAGTACGAATATAGCTTTCTTT.

The V and J genes are TRBV6-1 and TRBJ2-3; D perhaps matches TRBD2 (6 bases). The CDR3 runs 14 residues. Germline V gene lookup returns CDR1 MNHNS and CDR2 SASEGT. Trimming cost V 3 bases and J 6 bases, with 13 bases left between them. The CDR3 region is CASSERGSRDTQYF. As DNA, the CDR3 is TGTGCCAGCAGTGAGCGGGGTTCGAGGGATACGCAGTATTTT.

This sequence joins TRBV7-2 and TRBJ2-7; D not resolved. V dropped 5 bases and J dropped 3 bases, with 11 bases sitting between them. The CDR3 extends over 13 amino acids. Germline V gene sequence: CDR1 SGHTA, CDR2 FQGNSA. The CDR3 region has the DNA TGTGCCAGCAGCCTCCTAGAACTCTACGAGCAGTACTTC. This encodes CASSLLELYEQYF.

This clone was recorded only once. The genes are TRBV2 and TRBJ2-7; D not certain. Trimming took off 3 bases at V and 0 bases at J, with 9 bases between the two ends. This CDR3 has 14 residues. Germline V gene sequence: CDR1 SNHLY, CDR2 FYNNEI. The CDR3 loop reads CASSDSRVSYEQYF. In nucleotides, the CDR3 is TGTGCCAGCAGTGACTCCAGAGTCTCCTACGAGCAGTACTTC.

The V gene is TRBV28, the J gene TRBJ1-1; 7 bases agree with TRBD1. Germline values: CDR1 MDHEN, CDR2 SYDVKM. This CDR3 region has 14 residues. V was pared by 6 bases and J by 0 bases, with 4 bases of the junction left unmatched. The chain's CDR3 is CASSSGGMNTEAFF. CDR3 bases: TGTGCCAGCAGCTCAGGGGGGATGAACACTGAAGCTTTCTTT.

J is TRBJ1-5 and V is TRBV6-6; D might be TRBD1 (5 bases). The CDR3 extends over 13 amino acids. Germline loops: CDR1 MNHNY, CDR2 SVGAGI (reference sequence). V lost 8 bases, J lost 6 bases, and 14 bases lay in between. The CDR3 is CASHRGSGQPQHF. DNA of the CDR3: TGTGCCAGCCATAGGGGTAGCGGTCAGCCCCAGCATTTT.

The CDR3 nucleotides are TGTGCCAGCAGCTTGGAAAGGGGAAGGGCAGATACGCAGTATTTT. Its protein product is CASSLERGRADTQYF. V usage is TRBV5-4 and J usage is TRBJ2-3, with D possibly being TRBD1 (5 bases). The V gene lost 0 bases and the J gene lost 4 bases, with 12 bases spanning the gap. Germline-derived CDR1 and CDR2 are SGHNT and YYREEE (reference sequence). This CDR3 has 15 residues. The complete variable domain, with remaining parts taken from reference TRBV5-4 and TRBJ2-3, reads ETGVTQSPTHLIKTRGQQVTLRCSSQSGHNTVSWYQQALGQGPQFIFQYYREEENGRGNFPPRFSGLQFPNYSSELNVNALELDDSALYLCASSLERGRADTQYFGPGTRLTVL.

The chain couples TRBV11-2 to TRBJ1-5; weak D call: TRBD1 (5 bases). Trimming took 1 base from V and 6 from J, leaving 13 bases between them. Germline CDR1 reads SGHAT; CDR2 reads FQNNGV. This CDR3 contains 15 residues. The CDR3 protein is CASSLGIGGAQPQHF. In DNA form, the CDR3 reads TGTGCCAGCAGCTTAGGCATCGGGGGTGCTCAGCCCCAGCATTTT.

This chain links TRBV19 with TRBJ2-5; D is possibly TRBD2 (5 bases). The CDR3 extends over 15 amino acids. CDR1 is LNHDA, CDR2 SQIVND, per germline (reference sequence). V lost 2 bases, J lost 2 bases, and 12 bases lay in between. CDR3 DNA sequence: TGTGCCAGTAGTATACCGGCGGGTAATCAAGAGACCCAGTACTTC. Translation: CASSIPAGNQETQYF.

The chain recombines TRBV6-1 with TRBJ2-5; no reliable D call. The CDR3 runs to 13 residues. Germline CDR1 is MNHNS and CDR2 is SASEGT. Trimming left V 2 bases short and J 3 bases short, with 7 bases between. CDR3 sequence reads: CASSEWTEETQYF. In DNA, the CDR3 is TGTGCCAGCAGTGAATGGACGGAAGAGACCCAGTACTTC.

This chain connects TRBV10-3 to TRBJ2-3; D uncertain. The ends were cut back, 6 bases at V and 3 bases at J, with 7 bases in the middle. Looked up from germline, CDR1 is ENHRY and CDR2 is SYGVKD. The CDR3 totals 12 residues. For the CDR3, the DNA is TGTGCCATCAGCTCCGGGACAGATACGCAGTATTTT. It yields the protein CAISSGTDTQYF.

The rearrangement joins TRBV11-2 to TRBJ2-3; 15 positions agree with TRBD2. The ends lost 1 base at V and 3 bases at J; junction bases unmatched: 8. The CDR3 loop spans 19 amino acids. Looked up from germline, CDR1 is SGHAT and CDR2 is FQNNGV. The CDR3 loop reads CASSLVLRTSGRGTDTQYF. CDR3 DNA: TGTGCCAGCAGCTTAGTACTCCGGACTAGCGGGAGGGGGACAGATACGCAGTATTTT.

V and J are TRBV7-3 and TRBJ2-1, with 9 nucleotides matching TRBD2. V shed 3 bases, J shed 0 bases, and the junction held 0 bases outside the gene matches. Germline V gene sequence: CDR1 SGHTA, CDR2 FQGTGA. This CDR3 comprises 15 residues. This chain's CDR3 is CASSFSGSSYNEQFF. The CDR3 DNA reads TGTGCCAGCAGCTTTAGCGGGAGCTCCTACAATGAGCAGTTCTTC.

V usage is TRBV11-1 and J usage is TRBJ2-7; the D call may be TRBD1 or TRBD2 (5 bases each). Trimming stripped 3 bases from V and 5 bases from J, with 14 bases between. Germline V gene data show CDR1 as SGHAT and CDR2 as FQDESV (reference sequence). This CDR3 region has 14 residues. CDR3 loop: CASSLGDEDDEQYF. The CDR3 bases are TGTGCCAGCAGCTTGGGGGACGAAGACGACGAGCAGTACTTC.

The V gene is TRBV15, the J gene TRBJ1-2; no firm D call. Trimming took off 1 base at V and 7 bases at J, with 16 bases between the two ends. Looked up from germline, CDR1 is LNHNV and CDR2 is YYDKDF (reference sequence). This CDR3 is 15 amino acids long. CDR3 nucleotide sequence: TGTGCCACCAGCAGAGTAGGAGGGTTAAGGCCTGGCTACACCTTC. Translated, it gives CATSRVGGLRPGYTF.

The rearrangement joins TRBV11-2 to TRBJ2-1, with D possibly being TRBD1 or TRBD2 (5 bases each). V lost 5 bases and J 4 bases, leaving 21 bases between the germline ends. The CDR3 consists of 17 residues. Germline V gene sequence: CDR1 SGHAT, CDR2 FQNNGV. CDR3 region: CASSRRGVAFSYNEQFF. Here the CDR3 DNA reads TGTGCCAGCAGCCGAAGGGGAGTAGCTTTCTCGTACAATGAGCAGTTCTTC.

This rearrangement joins TRBV30 to TRBJ1-5, with D perhaps matching TRBD1 (5 bases). V dropped 5 bases and J dropped 3 bases, with 11 bases sitting between them. The CDR3 is 13 residues long. The germline gives CDR1 GTSNPN, CDR2 SVGIG (reference sequence). This CDR3 reads CAWRGGTNQPQHF. The CDR3 DNA follows: TGTGCCTGGCGTGGAGGGACCAATCAGCCCCAGCATTTT. The entire variable domain, with the rest obtained from reference TRBV30 and TRBJ1-5, is as follows: SQTIHQWPATLVQPVGSPLSLECTVEGTSNPNLYWYRQAAGRGLQLLFYSVGIGQISSEVPQNLSASRPQDRQFILSSKKLLLSDSGFYLCAWRGGTNQPQHFGDGTRLSIL.